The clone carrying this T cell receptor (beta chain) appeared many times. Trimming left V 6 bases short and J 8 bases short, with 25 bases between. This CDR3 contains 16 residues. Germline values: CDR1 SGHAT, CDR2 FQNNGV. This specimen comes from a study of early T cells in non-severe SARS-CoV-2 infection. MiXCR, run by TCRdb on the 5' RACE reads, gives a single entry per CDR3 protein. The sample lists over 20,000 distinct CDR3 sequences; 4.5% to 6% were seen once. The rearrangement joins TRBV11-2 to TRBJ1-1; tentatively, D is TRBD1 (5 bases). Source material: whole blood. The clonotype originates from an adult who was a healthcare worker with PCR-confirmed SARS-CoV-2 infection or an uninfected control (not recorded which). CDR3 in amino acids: CASRPLTLRGEYEAFF. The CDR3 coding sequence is TGTGCCAGCAGACCCTTAACTTTGCGGGGGGAATACGAAGCTTTCTTT.